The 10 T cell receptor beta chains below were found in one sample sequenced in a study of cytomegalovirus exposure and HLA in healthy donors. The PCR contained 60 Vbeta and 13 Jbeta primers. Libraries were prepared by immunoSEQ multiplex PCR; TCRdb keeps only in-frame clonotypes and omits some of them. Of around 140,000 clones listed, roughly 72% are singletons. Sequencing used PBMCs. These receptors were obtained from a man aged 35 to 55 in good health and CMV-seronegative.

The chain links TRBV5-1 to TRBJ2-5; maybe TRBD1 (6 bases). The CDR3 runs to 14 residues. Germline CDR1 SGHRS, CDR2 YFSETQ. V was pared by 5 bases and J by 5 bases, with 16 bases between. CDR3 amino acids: CASRSRRDTETQYF. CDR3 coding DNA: TGCGCCAGCAGAAGTAGAAGGGACACGGAGACCCAGTACTTC.

CDR3 protein: CASSYQPGQGRQTQYF. CDR3 DNA: TGTGCCAGCAGTTACCAACCGGGACAGGGGCGCCAGACCCAGTACTTC. The chain combines TRBV6-5 with TRBJ2-5; 10 bases are shared with TRBD1. The CDR3 spans 16 residues. Looked up from germline, CDR1 is MNHEY and CDR2 is SVGAGI. V shed 2 bases and J 6 bases; nucleotides not matched to a gene: 9.

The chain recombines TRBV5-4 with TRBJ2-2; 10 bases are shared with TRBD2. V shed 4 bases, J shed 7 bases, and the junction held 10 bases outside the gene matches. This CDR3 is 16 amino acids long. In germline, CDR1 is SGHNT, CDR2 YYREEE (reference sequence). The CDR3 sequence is CASSATSGIRVGELFF. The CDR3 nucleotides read TGTGCCAGCAGCGCTACTAGCGGGATTCGTGTCGGGGAGCTGTTTTTT.

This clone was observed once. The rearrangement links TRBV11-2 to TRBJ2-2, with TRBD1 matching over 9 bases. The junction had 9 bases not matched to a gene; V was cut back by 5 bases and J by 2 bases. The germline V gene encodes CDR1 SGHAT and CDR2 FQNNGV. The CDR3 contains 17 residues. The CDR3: CASSRTTGGINTGELFF. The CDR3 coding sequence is TGTGCCAGCAGCCGGACCACAGGGGGCATAAACACCGGGGAGCTGTTTTTT.

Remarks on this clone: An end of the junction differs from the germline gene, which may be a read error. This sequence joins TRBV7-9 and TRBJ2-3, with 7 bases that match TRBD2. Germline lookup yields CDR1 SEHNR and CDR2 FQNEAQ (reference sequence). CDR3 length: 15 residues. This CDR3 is CSSSSKRGGTDTQYF. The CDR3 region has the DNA TGTTCCAGCAGCTCTAAGCGGGGAGGCACAGATACGCAGTATTTT.

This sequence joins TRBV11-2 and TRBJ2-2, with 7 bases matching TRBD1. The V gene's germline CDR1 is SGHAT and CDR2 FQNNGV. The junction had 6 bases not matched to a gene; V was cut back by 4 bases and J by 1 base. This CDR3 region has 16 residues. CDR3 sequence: CASSSFRDRNTGELFF. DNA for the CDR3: TGTGCCAGCAGCTCCTTCCGGGACAGGAACACCGGGGAGCTGTTTTTT.

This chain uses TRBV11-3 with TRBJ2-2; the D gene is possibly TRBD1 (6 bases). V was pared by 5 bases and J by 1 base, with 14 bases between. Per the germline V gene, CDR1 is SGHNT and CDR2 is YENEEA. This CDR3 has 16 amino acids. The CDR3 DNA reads TGTGCCAGCAGCCCGCGCCCAGGGGTGAACACCGGGGAGCTGTTTTTT. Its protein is CASSPRPGVNTGELFF.

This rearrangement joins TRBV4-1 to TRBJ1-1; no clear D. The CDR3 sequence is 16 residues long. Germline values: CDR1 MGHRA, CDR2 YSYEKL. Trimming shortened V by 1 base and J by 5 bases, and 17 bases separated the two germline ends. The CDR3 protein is CASSQVGRGGVTEAFF. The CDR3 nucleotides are TGCGCCAGCAGCCAAGTAGGGCGGGGAGGAGTGACTGAAGCTTTCTTT.

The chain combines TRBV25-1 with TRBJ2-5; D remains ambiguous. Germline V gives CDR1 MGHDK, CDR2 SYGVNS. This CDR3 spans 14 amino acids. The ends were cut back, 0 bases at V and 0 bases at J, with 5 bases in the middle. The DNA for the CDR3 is TGTGCCAGCAGTGAATATGACTACCAAGAGACCCAGTACTTC. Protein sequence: CASSEYDYQETQYF.

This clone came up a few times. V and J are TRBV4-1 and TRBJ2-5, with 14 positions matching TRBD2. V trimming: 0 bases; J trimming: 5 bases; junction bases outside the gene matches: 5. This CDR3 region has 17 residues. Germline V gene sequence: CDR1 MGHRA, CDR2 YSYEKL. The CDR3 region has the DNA TGCGCCAGCAGCCAAGACGAGACTAGCGGGAGGGGGGAGACCCAGTACTTC. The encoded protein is CASSQDETSGRGETQYF.